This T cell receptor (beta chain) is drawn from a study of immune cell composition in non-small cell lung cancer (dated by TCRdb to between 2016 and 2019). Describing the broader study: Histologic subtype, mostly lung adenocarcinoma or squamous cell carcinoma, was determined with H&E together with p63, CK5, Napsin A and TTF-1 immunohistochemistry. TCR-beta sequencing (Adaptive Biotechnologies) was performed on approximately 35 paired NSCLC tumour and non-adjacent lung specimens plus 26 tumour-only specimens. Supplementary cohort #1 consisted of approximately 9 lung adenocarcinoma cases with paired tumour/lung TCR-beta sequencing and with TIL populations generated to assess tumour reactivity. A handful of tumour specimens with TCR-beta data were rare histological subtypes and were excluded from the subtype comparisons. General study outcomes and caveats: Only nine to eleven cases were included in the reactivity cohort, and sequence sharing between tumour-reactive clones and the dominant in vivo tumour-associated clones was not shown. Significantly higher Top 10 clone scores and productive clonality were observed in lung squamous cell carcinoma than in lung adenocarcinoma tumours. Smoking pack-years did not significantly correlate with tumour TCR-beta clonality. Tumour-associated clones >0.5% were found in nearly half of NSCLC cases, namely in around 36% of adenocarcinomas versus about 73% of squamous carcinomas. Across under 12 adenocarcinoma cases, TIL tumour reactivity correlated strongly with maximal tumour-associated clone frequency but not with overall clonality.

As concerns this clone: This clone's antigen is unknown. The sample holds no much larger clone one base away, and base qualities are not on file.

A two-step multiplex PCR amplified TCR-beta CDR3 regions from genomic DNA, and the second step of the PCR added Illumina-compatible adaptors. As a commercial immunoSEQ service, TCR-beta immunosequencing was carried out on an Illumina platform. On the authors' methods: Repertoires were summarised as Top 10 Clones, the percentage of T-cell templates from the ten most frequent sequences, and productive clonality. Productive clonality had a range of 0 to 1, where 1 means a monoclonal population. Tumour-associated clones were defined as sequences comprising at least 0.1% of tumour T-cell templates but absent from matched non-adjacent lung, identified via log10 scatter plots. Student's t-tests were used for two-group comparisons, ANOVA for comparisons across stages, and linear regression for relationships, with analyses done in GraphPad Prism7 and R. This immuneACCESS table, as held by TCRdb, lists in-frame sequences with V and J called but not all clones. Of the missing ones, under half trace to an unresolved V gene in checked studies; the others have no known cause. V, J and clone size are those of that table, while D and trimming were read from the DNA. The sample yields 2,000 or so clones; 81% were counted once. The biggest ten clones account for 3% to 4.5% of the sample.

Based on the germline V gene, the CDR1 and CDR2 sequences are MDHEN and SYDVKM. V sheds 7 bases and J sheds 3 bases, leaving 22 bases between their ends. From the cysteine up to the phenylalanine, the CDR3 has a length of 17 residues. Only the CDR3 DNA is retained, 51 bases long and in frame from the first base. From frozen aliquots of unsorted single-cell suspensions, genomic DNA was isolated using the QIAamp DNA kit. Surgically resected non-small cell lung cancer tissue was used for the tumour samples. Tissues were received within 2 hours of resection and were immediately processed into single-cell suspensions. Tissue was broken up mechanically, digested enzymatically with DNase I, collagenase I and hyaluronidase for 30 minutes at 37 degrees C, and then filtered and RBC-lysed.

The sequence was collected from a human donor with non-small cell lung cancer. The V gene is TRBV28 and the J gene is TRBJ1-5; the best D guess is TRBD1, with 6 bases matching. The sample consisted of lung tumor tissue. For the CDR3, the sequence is CASNTGYAGAHNQPQHF. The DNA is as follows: TGTGCCAGCAACACGGGATATGCAGGGGCCCACAATCAGCCCCAGCATTTT.